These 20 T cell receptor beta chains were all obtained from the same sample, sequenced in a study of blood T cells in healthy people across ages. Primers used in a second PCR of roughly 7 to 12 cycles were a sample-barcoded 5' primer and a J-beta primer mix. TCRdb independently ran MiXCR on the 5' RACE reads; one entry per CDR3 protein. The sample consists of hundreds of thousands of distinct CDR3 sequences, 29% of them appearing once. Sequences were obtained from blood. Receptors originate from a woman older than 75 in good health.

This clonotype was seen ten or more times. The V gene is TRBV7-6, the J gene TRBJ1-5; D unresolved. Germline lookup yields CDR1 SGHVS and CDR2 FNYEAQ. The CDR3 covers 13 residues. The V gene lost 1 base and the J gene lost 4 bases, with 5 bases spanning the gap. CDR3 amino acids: CASSLGENQPQHF. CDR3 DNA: TGTGCCAGCAGCTTAGGGGAAAATCAGCCCCAGCATTTT. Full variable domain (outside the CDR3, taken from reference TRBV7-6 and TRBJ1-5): GAGVSQSPRYKVTKRGQDVALRCDPISGHVSLYWYRQALGQGPEFLTYFNYEAQQDKSGLPNDRFSAERPEGSISTLTIQRTEQRDSAMYRCASSLGENQPQHFGDGTRLSIL.

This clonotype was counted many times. CDR3 DNA sequence: TGCAGTGCTAGAGATGGACAGGGGGCTTACGAGCAGTACTTC. Translation: CSARDGQGAYEQYF. The J gene is TRBJ2-7, the V gene TRBV20-1; 11 bases agree with TRBD1. There are 14 residues in the CDR3. Germline assignment: CDR1 DFQATT and CDR2 SNEGSKA (reference sequence). V shed 0 bases, J shed 4 bases, and the junction held 2 bases outside the gene matches.

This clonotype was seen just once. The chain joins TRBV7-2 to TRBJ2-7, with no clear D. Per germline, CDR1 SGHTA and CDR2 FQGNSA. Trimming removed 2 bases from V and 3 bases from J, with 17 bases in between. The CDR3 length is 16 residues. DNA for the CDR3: TGTGCCAGCAGCTTAAGGATCGCGGATATGCGCTACGAGCAGTACTTC. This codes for CASSLRIADMRYEQYF.

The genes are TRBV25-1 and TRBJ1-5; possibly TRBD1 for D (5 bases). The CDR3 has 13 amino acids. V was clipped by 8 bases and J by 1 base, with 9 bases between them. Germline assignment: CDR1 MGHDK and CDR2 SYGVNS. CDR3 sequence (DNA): TGTGCCAGCCTACGACAGAGCAATCAGCCCCAGCATTTT. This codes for CASLRQSNQPQHF.

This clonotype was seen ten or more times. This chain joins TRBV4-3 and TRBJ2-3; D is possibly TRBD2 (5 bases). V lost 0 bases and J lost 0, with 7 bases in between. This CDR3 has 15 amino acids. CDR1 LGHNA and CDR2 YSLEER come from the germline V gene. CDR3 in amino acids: CASSQDTGSTDTQYF. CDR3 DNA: TGCGCCAGCAGCCAAGATACGGGGAGCACAGATACGCAGTATTTT.

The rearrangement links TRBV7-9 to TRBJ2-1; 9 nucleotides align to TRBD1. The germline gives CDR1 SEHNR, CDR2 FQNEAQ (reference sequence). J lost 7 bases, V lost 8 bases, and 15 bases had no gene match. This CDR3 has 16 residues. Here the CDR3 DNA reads TGTGCCAGCTTTCACTTTCGGGACAGGGACAATAATGAGCAGTTCTTC. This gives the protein CASFHFRDRDNNEQFF.

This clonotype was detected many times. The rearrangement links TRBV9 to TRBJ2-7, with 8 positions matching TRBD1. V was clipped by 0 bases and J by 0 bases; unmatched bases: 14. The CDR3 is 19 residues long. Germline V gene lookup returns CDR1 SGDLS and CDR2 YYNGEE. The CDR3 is CASSVGMGDRGSSSYEQYF. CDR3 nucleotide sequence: TGTGCCAGCAGCGTAGGGATGGGCGACAGGGGCTCCAGCTCCTACGAGCAGTACTTC.

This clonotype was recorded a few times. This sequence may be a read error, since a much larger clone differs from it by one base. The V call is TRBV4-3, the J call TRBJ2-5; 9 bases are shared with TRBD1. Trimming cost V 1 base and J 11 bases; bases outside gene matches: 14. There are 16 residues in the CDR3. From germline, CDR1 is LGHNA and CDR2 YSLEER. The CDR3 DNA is TGCGCCAGCAGCCAAGTGCCGGGACAGGGTCGGGCTGAGCAGTACTTC. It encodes CASSQVPGQGRAEQYF.

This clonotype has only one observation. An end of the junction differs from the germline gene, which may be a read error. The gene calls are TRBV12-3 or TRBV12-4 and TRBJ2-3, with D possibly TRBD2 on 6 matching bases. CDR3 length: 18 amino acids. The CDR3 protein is CTSSFPPGTATSTDTQYF. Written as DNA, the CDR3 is TGTACCAGCAGTTTCCCCCCTGGGACTGCCACGAGCACAGATACGCAGTATTTT.

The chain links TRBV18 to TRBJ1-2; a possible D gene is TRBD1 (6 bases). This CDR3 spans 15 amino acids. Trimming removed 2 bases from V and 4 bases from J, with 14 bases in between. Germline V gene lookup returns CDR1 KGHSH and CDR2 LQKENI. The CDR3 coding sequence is TGTGCCAGCTCACCATTGGGGGGGCCCAGCTATGGCTACACCTTC. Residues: CASSPLGGPSYGYTF.

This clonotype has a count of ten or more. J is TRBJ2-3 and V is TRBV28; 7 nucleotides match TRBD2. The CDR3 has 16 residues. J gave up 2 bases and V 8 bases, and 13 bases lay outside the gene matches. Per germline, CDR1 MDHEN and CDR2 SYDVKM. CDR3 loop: CASPPPQGGNTDTQYF. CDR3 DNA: TGTGCCAGCCCCCCCCCCCAGGGAGGGAACACAGATACGCAGTATTTT.

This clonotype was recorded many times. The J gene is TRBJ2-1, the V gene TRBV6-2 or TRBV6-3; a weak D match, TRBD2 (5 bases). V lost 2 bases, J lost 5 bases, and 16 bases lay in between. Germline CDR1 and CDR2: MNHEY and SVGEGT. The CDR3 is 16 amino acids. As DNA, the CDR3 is TGTGCCAGCAGTTACGCTCCGGGCCGGGGTAACAATGAGCAGTTCTTC. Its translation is CASSYAPGRGNNEQFF.

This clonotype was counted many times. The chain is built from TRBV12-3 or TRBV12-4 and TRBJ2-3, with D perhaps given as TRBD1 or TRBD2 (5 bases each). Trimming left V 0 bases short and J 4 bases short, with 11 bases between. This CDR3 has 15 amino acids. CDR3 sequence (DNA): TGTGCCAGCAGTTTAGCGGGGGTGAGCGCAGATACGCAGTATTTT. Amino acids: CASSLAGVSADTQYF.

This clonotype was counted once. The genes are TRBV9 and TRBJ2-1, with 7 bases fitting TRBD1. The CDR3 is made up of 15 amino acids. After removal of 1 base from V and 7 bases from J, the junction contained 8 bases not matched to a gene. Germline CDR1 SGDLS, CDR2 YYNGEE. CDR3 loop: CASSVQGGGLNEQFF. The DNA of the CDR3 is TGTGCCAGCAGCGTACAAGGGGGCGGGTTGAATGAGCAGTTCTTC.

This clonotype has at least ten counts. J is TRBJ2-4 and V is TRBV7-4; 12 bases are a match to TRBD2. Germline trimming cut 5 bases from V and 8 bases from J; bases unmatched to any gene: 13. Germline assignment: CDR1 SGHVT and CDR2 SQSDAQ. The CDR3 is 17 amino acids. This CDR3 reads CASSPHSSGGARDIQYF. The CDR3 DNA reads TGTGCCAGCAGCCCGCACTCTAGCGGGGGGGCCAGGGACATTCAGTACTTC.

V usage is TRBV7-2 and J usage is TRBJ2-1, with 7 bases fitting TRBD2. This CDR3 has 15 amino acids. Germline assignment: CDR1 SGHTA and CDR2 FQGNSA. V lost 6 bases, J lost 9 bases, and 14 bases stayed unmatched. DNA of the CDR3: TGTGCCAGCAGTGCCAGCGGGACGAGCGGGGCTGAGCAGTTCTTC. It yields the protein CASSASGTSGAEQFF.

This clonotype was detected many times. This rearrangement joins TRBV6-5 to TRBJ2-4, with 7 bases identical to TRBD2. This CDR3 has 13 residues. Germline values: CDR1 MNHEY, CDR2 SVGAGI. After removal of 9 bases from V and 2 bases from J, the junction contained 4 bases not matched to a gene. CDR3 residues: CASSGGSKNIQYF. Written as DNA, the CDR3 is TGTGCCAGTTCGGGGGGATCCAAAAACATTCAGTACTTC.

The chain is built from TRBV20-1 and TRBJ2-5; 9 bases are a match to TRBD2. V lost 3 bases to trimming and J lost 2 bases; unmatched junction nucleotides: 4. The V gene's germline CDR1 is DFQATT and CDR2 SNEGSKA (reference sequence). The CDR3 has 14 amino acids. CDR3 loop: CSASLSGGQETQYF. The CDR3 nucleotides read TGCAGTGCTAGCCTTAGCGGGGGACAAGAGACCCAGTACTTC.

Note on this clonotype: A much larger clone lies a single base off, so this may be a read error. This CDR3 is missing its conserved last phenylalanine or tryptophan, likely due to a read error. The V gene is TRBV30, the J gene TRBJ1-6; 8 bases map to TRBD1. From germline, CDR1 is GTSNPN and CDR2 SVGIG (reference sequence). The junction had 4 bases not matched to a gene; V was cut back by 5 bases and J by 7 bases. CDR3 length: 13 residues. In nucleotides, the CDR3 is TGTGCCTGGGGACAGGGACGGAATTCACCCCTCCACGTT. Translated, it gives CAWGQGRNSPLHV.

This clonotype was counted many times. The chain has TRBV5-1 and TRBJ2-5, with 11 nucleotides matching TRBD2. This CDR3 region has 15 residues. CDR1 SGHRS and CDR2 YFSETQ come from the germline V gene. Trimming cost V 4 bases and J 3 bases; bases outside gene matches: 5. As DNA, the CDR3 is TGCGCCAGCAGCATAGCTAGCGGGGGGAAAGAGACCCAGTACTTC. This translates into CASSIASGGKETQYF.